The rows below give T cell receptor beta chains drawn from one sample of a study of T cells in Graves' hyperthyroidism and ophthalmopathy. TCRdb used MiXCR to reprocess the multiplex PCR reads, holding one entry per CDR3 protein. The table shows over 350,000 distinct CDR3 sequences, with roughly 14% occurring only once. The specimen was blood. Receptors were obtained from a man younger than 30 with Graves' ophthalmopathy. CDR3s include the opening cysteine and the closing phenylalanine or tryptophan. D genes are given only for firm matches. Only some rows state a clone size, as once, few, many or a class for expanded clones.

d_call j_call v_call clone_size cdr3_nt cdr3_aa
TRBD2 TRBJ2-3 TRBV7-8 few TGTGCCAGCAGCCAGCAGGGACTAGCGGGAATAGATACGCAGTATTTT CASSQQGLAGIDTQYF
NA TRBJ2-3 TRBV5-1 NA TGCGCCAGCAGCAACCGACTATTCTCCACAGATACGCAGTATTTT CASSNRLFSTDTQYF
TRBD2 TRBJ2-1 TRBV20-1 many TGCAGTAGCGGGGCCTACAATGAGCAGTTCTTC CSSGAYNEQFF
NA TRBJ2-3 TRBV5-4 few TGTGCCAGCAGCCGTCCGGACTTACTTAGCACAGATACGCAGTATTTT CASSRPDLLSTDTQYF
NA TRBJ2-1 TRBV29-1 many TGCAGCGTTGTCGGCGCTCATGAGCAGTTCTTC CSVVGAHEQFF
NA TRBJ2-3 TRBV12-3/TRBV12-4 few TGTGCCAGCAGTTTAGGTCGCACGCAGTATTTT CASSLGRTQYF
NA TRBJ1-4 TRBV12-3/TRBV12-4 many TGTGCCAGCAGTTTCACGGTGGCTGAAAAACTGTTTTTT CASSFTVAEKLFF
NA TRBJ2-5 TRBV6-5 many TGTGCCAGCAGTTACCTTGGGACCCAGTACTTC CASSYLGTQYF
NA TRBJ1-1 TRBV20-1 many TGCAGTGCTAGAGGGACATCCTACACTGAAGCTTTCTTT CSARGTSYTEAFF
TRBD2 TRBJ2-5 TRBV20-1 many TGCAGTGCAAGGACTAGCGGGAGAGAGACCCAGTACTTC CSARTSGRETQYF
NA TRBJ1-2 TRBV3-1 few TGTGCCAGCAGCCAAGATCTTCAGCTTGGCTACACCTTC CASSQDLQLGYTF
NA TRBJ2-7 TRBV5-1 few TGCGCCAGCAGCCCAGCGGTGGGTGGCCTATACGAGCAGTACTTC CASSPAVGGLYEQYF
NA TRBJ2-7 TRBV20-1 few TGCAGTGCCTCCGGGACAATGATCCCCTACGAGCAGTACTTC CSASGTMIPYEQYF
NA TRBJ1-2 TRBV7-2 NA TGTGCCAGCAGCGACGGACAGTTATATGGCTACACCTTC CASSDGQLYGYTF
NA TRBJ2-6 TRBV5-6 NA TGTGCCAGCAGCTGGGGACGGGTCTCTGGGGCCAACGTCCTGACTTTC CASSWGRVSGANVLTF
NA TRBJ1-5 TRBV10-3 NA TGTGCCATCAGTGAGTCCGCTTCTCAGCCCCAGCATTTT CAISESASQPQHF
TRBD1 TRBJ2-3 TRBV15 NA TGTGCCACCAGTGGGGACAGGGGGCACACAGATACGCAGTATTTT CATSGDRGHTDTQYF
NA TRBJ2-7 TRBV5-4 NA TGTGCCAGCAGCTTGATAGAGAGCGGATACGAGCAGTACTTC CASSLIESGYEQYF
NA TRBJ1-2 TRBV6-1 many TGTGCCAGCAGTGAAGGGGCAGGTGGCTACACCTTC CASSEGAGGYTF
NA TRBJ2-5 TRBV11-1 many TGTGCCAGCAGCTTGCGAGACAAGCTCCGGGAGACCCAGTACTTC CASSLRDKLRETQYF
NA TRBJ2-7 TRBV2 many TGTGCCAGCAGAACTAAGGGGGGAACCTACGAGCAGTACTTC CASRTKGGTYEQYF
NA TRBJ2-1 TRBV7-9 many TGTGCCAGCAGCTTATTTAACATCGACAATGAGCAGTTCTTC CASSLFNIDNEQFF
TRBD1 TRBJ2-3 TRBV12-3/TRBV12-4 many TGTGCCAGCAGGCCCGGGACAGGGTCAGATACGCAGTATTTT CASRPGTGSDTQYF
TRBD1 TRBJ2-3 TRBV20-1 many TGCAGTGCTAGAGCTGGGACAGTTTTCACAGATACGCAGTATTTT CSARAGTVFTDTQYF
TRBD1 TRBJ2-4 TRBV24-1 many TGTGCCACCAGTGACGACAGGGGGCCGAACATTCAGTACTTC CATSDDRGPNIQYF
TRBD1 TRBJ2-1 TRBV20-1 many TGCAGTGCTAGGCCGGGACAGGGATACAATGAGCAGTTCTTC CSARPGQGYNEQFF
NA TRBJ1-2 TRBV13 few TGTGCCAGCAGCGCCCTCCTGGGGCTCCCCTATGGCTACACCTTC CASSALLGLPYGYTF
NA TRBJ2-1 TRBV30 many TGTGCCTGGACGGGGTACAATGAGCAGTTCTTC CAWTGYNEQFF
TRBD1 TRBJ2-2 TRBV11-2 many TGTGCCAGCAGCTCCAGGACAGGAAGGGAGCTGTTTTTT CASSSRTGRELFF
NA TRBJ2-7 TRBV29-1 many TGCAGCGCGGCGGCCCAGAGCTCCTACGAGCAGTACTTC CSAAAQSSYEQYF
NA TRBJ1-6 TRBV11-3 many TGTGCCAGCAGTTGGTCCGGGGGGAATTCACCCCTCCACTTT CASSWSGGNSPLHF
NA TRBJ2-7 TRBV2 many TGTGCCAGCAGTGAAGGGGGCCACTACGAGCAGTACTTC CASSEGGHYEQYF
NA TRBJ2-5 TRBV11-2 many TGTGCCAGCAGCTTAATTCTCCAAGGCAGGGATAGAGAGACCCAGTACTTC CASSLILQGRDRETQYF
TRBD1 TRBJ1-5 TRBV30 many TGTGCCTGCGGACAGGCTCTATACAATCAGCCCCAGCATTTT CACGQALYNQPQHF
NA TRBJ1-3 TRBV7-8 NA TGTGCCAGCAGCTTCACGGTGGACTCTGGAAACACCATATATTTT CASSFTVDSGNTIYF
NA TRBJ1-3 TRBV20-1 NA TGCAGTGCTAGAGGGGGCCCCTCTGGAAACACCATATATTTT CSARGGPSGNTIYF
TRBD1 TRBJ2-2 TRBV28 few TGTGCCAGCACGGCCGGGACAGGATACACCGGGGAGCTGTTTTTT CASTAGTGYTGELFF
TRBD1 TRBJ1-1 TRBV12-3/TRBV12-4 many TGTGCCAGCGGCCGGACAGGGCGAAGCGGGAGAGCTTTCTTT CASGRTGRSGRAFF
TRBD2 TRBJ2-3 TRBV7-3 many TGTGCCAGCAGCCTCGGGACTAGCGGGATGACAGATACGCAGTATTTT CASSLGTSGMTDTQYF
NA TRBJ1-6 TRBV5-6 NA TGTGCCAGCAGCTTGATGGTCCCAGCTACTAGTTATAATTCACCCCTCCACTTT CASSLMVPATSYNSPLHF
TRBD2 TRBJ2-7 TRBV19 few TGTGCCAGTAGTCCTAGCGGGAGGGCCCACGAGCAGTACTTC CASSPSGRAHEQYF
TRBD1 TRBJ2-2 TRBV5-5 NA TGTGCCAGCAGCTTCAGACAGGGCAGCACCGGGGAGCTGTTTTTT CASSFRQGSTGELFF
NA TRBJ2-3 TRBV12-3/TRBV12-4 NA TGTGCCAGCAGTTTCACGAGGGAAGATACGCAGTATTTT CASSFTREDTQYF
TRBD1 TRBJ2-7 TRBV27 many TGTGCCAGCTCCTCCAAAGACAGGGGGGGCTACGAGCAGTACTTC CASSSKDRGGYEQYF
NA TRBJ2-7 TRBV6-6 many TGTGCCAGCAGTTACTCGAACCCGGATTTATACGAGCAGTACTTC CASSYSNPDLYEQYF